This T cell receptor beta chain emerged from a study of B cell selection in AIRE deficiency. Per the study methods: Treg pools: about 5.65x10^4 distinct patient, approximately 92,000 donor TCRbeta sequences. TCRdb's copy holds only in-frame clones and misses some; the assay was immunoSEQ multiplex PCR. That table is the source of V, J and clone size, and D and trimming were worked out from the DNA. The table lists 4,700 or so clones, 80% to 90% of them singletons. Study-wide findings and caveats: Shared Treg sequences were biased toward short CDR3s with few non-templated nucleotide insertions. About 30.6% of healthy-shared Treg sequences were found among patient Tconv cells. Patient Tconv and Treg cells showed healthy-like TCRBV usage, CDR3 length, diversity.

The CDR3 consists of 15 residues. V lost 4 bases and J lost 4; bases outside the gene matches: 8. Germline loops: CDR1 SNHLY, CDR2 FYNNEI. With respect to this clone: Its target is not known.

The regulatory T cell sort gate was CD4+CD25hiCD127low/negative. The TCR sequence derives from a human donor with AIRE deficiency. The chain recombines TRBV2 with TRBJ2-3, with 7 bases that match TRBD2. Source material: Tregs sorted from PBMCs. For the CDR3, the DNA is TGTGCCAGCAGTGTGTGGGAGGGTAGCGCAGATACGCAGTATTTT. This encodes CASSVWEGSADTQYF. Supplemented by reference TRBV2 and TRBJ2-3, the full variable domain reads EPEVTQTPSHQVTQMGQEVILRCVPISNHLYFYWYRQILGQKVEFLVSFYNNEISEKSEIFDDQFSVERPDGSNFTLKIRSTKLEDSAMYFCASSVWEGSADTQYFGPGTRLTVL.